These 2 T cell receptor beta chains were sequenced from one sample in a study of shared clonotypes between healthy human individuals. Profiling relied on immunoSEQ multiplex PCR, and the TCRdb table lists in-frame clones only, not all of them. This table has some 1,100,000 clones, approximately 80% appearing once. Sequencing was done on a sample of memory CD4+ T cells from PBMCs. The subset denotes: CD45RA-negative fraction. These TCRs come from a man aged 18 to 29 in good health. Some clones in this sample may be carry-over from other donors' samples.

V gene TRBV2 combines with J gene TRBJ1-2; 10 positions agree with TRBD1. Germline assignment: CDR1 SNHLY and CDR2 FYNNEI. The CDR3 covers 13 residues. V lost 7 bases to trimming and J lost 6 bases; unmatched junction nucleotides: 5. The CDR3 DNA is TGTGCCAGCACGTTCGACAGGGGGCATGGCTACACCTTC. This sequence encodes CASTFDRGHGYTF. The complete variable domain, with remaining parts taken from reference TRBV2 and TRBJ1-2, reads EPEVTQTPSHQVTQMGQEVILRCVPISNHLYFYWYRQILGQKVEFLVSFYNNEISEKSEIFDDQFSVERPDGSNFTLKIRSTKLEDSAMYFCASTFDRGHGYTFGSGTRLTVV.

This clone occurred a few times. CDR3 bases: TGTGCCAGCAGCCGTAACACGGGTTACGAGCAGTACTTC. Its translation is CASSRNTGYEQYF. This chain joins TRBV7-2 and TRBJ2-7; D call uncertain. Germline CDR1 reads SGHTA; CDR2 reads FQGNSA. The germline V and J ends were trimmed by 5 bases and 4 bases, with 12 bases remaining between them. The CDR3 sequence is 13 residues long.